Listed below are T cell receptor beta chains from one sample, sequenced in a study of blood T cell repertoires in COVID-19. Using immunoSEQ multiplex PCR, the repertoire was profiled, and TCRdb retains in-frame clones only, with some absent. The data show approximately 290,000 clones, around 90% seen once. Sequencing used PBMCs or T cells enriched from blood (not recorded which). All receptors derive from a woman aged 25 to 45 who had recovered from COVID-19. The CDR3 runs from the conserved cysteine through the conserved F or W. A D gene is named only where the DNA matches it firmly. The listing skips clone size in some rows; elsewhere it reads once, few, many or a size class.

CDR3 length: 13
V gene: TRBV5-1
D gene: .
clone size: .
J gene: TRBJ1-4
CDR3 DNA: TGCGCCAGCAGCTTAGAACAGGGCATGAAACTGTTTTTT
CDR3 protein: CASSLEQGMKLFF

CDR3 length: 17
V gene: TRBV7-2
D gene: .
clone size: .
J gene: TRBJ2-7
CDR3 DNA: TGTGCCAGCAGCCCTGAGAATGCCATAGCGACCTCCTACGAGCAGTACTTC
CDR3 protein: CASSPENAIATSYEQYF

CDR3 length: 17
V gene: TRBV23-1
D gene: TRBD1
clone size: .
J gene: TRBJ1-5
CDR3 DNA: TGCGCCAGCAGTCAAGTGGCCAGGGGGCCTTGCAATCAGCCCCAGCATTTT
CDR3 protein: CASSQVARGPCNQPQHF

CDR3 length: 12
V gene: TRBV24-1
D gene: .
clone size: .
J gene: TRBJ1-5
CDR3 DNA: TGTGCCACCAGCGACGGGGGTCAGCCCCAGCATTTT
CDR3 protein: CATSDGGQPQHF

CDR3 length: 13
V gene: TRBV2
D gene: .
clone size: .
J gene: TRBJ2-5
CDR3 DNA: TGTGCCAGCAGTGGACTATCCCAAGAGACCCAGTACTTC
CDR3 protein: CASSGLSQETQYF

CDR3 length: 15
V gene: TRBV27
D gene: .
clone size: .
J gene: TRBJ2-2
CDR3 DNA: TGTGCCAGCAGTCCCCAGGGAATTAGGACCGGGGAGCTGTTTTTT
CDR3 protein: CASSPQGIRTGELFF

CDR3 length: 14
V gene: TRBV5-4
D gene: TRBD2
clone size: .
J gene: TRBJ2-1
CDR3 DNA: TGTGCCAGCAGCCCCGGACTAGCGGGAGGGCCCCAGTTCTTC
CDR3 protein: CASSPGLAGGPQFF

CDR3 length: 13
V gene: TRBV6-4
D gene: .
clone size: .
J gene: TRBJ1-2
CDR3 DNA: TGTGCCAGCAGTGACCCGCCCCACGGTGGCTACACCTTC
CDR3 protein: CASSDPPHGGYTF

CDR3 length: 15
V gene: TRBV24-1
D gene: TRBD1
clone size: .
J gene: TRBJ2-5
CDR3 DNA: TGTGCCACCAGTGAAAACGGACAGGGATCAGAGACCCAGTACTTC
CDR3 protein: CATSENGQGSETQYF

CDR3 length: 12
V gene: TRBV5-5
D gene: TRBD1
clone size: .
J gene: TRBJ2-7
CDR3 DNA: TGTGCCAGCAGCTGGACAGGGGACGAGCAGTACTTC
CDR3 protein: CASSWTGDEQYF

CDR3 length: 15
V gene: TRBV11-2
D gene: .
clone size: few
J gene: TRBJ2-1
CDR3 DNA: TGTGCCAGCAGCTTAAGACGGAGTATGTACAATGAGCAGTTCTTC
CDR3 protein: CASSLRRSMYNEQFF

CDR3 length: 19
V gene: TRBV9
D gene: .
clone size: .
J gene: TRBJ1-6
CDR3 DNA: TGTGCCAGCAGCGGAAACGACCGGGGTGTGAGCTCCTATAATTCACCCCTCCACTTT
CDR3 protein: CASSGNDRGVSSYNSPLHF

CDR3 length: 15
V gene: TRBV29-1
D gene: .
clone size: .
J gene: TRBJ2-7
CDR3 DNA: TGCAGCGTTGAAGGGGGGCGGCATCCTCCCTACGAGCAGTACTTC
CDR3 protein: CSVEGGRHPPYEQYF

CDR3 length: 12
V gene: TRBV5-1
D gene: .
clone size: .
J gene: TRBJ2-7
CDR3 DNA: TGCGCCAGCAGCCCGGGGACCTACGAGCAGTACTTC
CDR3 protein: CASSPGTYEQYF

CDR3 length: 18
V gene: TRBV9
D gene: .
clone size: .
J gene: TRBJ1-3
CDR3 DNA: TGTGCCAGCAGCGAAAACCCATCCTCGACAGGTTATGGAAACACCATATATTTT
CDR3 protein: CASSENPSSTGYGNTIYF

CDR3 length: 16
V gene: TRBV28
D gene: TRBD1
clone size: .
J gene: TRBJ1-5
CDR3 DNA: TGTGCCAGCACGGCACCGGGGACAGGGGGGAACCAGCCCCAGCATTTT
CDR3 protein: CASTAPGTGGNQPQHF

CDR3 length: 15
V gene: TRBV7-3
D gene: .
clone size: .
J gene: TRBJ2-1
CDR3 DNA: TGTGCCAGCAGCCCCGGACCCGGGGGTTACAATGAGCAGTTCTTC
CDR3 protein: CASSPGPGGYNEQFF

CDR3 length: 14
V gene: TRBV19
D gene: .
clone size: .
J gene: TRBJ1-2
CDR3 DNA: TGTGCCAGTAGTATAGATCGGGGAGGCTATGGCTACACCTTC
CDR3 protein: CASSIDRGGYGYTF

CDR3 length: 15
V gene: TRBV5-1
D gene: TRBD2
clone size: .
J gene: TRBJ2-3
CDR3 DNA: TGCGCCAGCAGCCCGGGACTAGCGAGCACAGATACGCAGTATTTT
CDR3 protein: CASSPGLASTDTQYF

CDR3 length: 13
V gene: TRBV2
D gene: .
clone size: .
J gene: TRBJ2-7
CDR3 DNA: TGTGCCAGCCTGGGAGGTGGCTATTACGAGCAGTACTTC
CDR3 protein: CASLGGGYYEQYF

CDR3 length: 19
V gene: TRBV27
D gene: TRBD2
clone size: .
J gene: TRBJ2-1
CDR3 DNA: TGTGCCAGCAGTTCCTTGCTGGCGGGTTCTAGCGGGAGGCCGGGGGAGCAGTTCTTC
CDR3 protein: CASSSLLAGSSGRPGEQFF

CDR3 length: 16
V gene: TRBV7-9
D gene: TRBD2
clone size: .
J gene: TRBJ2-5
CDR3 DNA: TGTGCCAGCAGCGAATTACTAGCGGGAGAAGGAGAGACCCAGTACTTC
CDR3 protein: CASSELLAGEGETQYF

CDR3 length: 13
V gene: TRBV4-3
D gene: .
clone size: .
J gene: TRBJ2-7
CDR3 DNA: TGCGCCAGCAGCCAAGAACTTGTGTACGAGCAGTACTTC
CDR3 protein: CASSQELVYEQYF

CDR3 length: 16
V gene: TRBV3-1/TRBV3-2
D gene: .
clone size: once
J gene: TRBJ2-7
CDR3 DNA: TGTGCCAGCAGCCACGAGACCTACAGGGAAAAGCACGAGCAGTACTTC
CDR3 protein: CASSHETYREKHEQYF

CDR3 length: 15
V gene: TRBV19
D gene: .
clone size: .
J gene: TRBJ2-7
CDR3 DNA: TGTGCCAGTCGCCCCTCAGGGGGGAGCTCCTACGAGCAGTACTTC
CDR3 protein: CASRPSGGSSYEQYF

CDR3 length: 12
V gene: TRBV11-2
D gene: .
clone size: .
J gene: TRBJ1-1
CDR3 DNA: TGTGCCAGCAGCCCCCCTTTAACTGAAGCTTTCTTT
CDR3 protein: CASSPPLTEAFF

CDR3 length: 15
V gene: TRBV3-1/TRBV3-2
D gene: .
clone size: once
J gene: TRBJ2-1
CDR3 DNA: TGTGCCAGCAGCCTATCAGGGGTTGTCGGAGATGAGCAGTTCTTC
CDR3 protein: CASSLSGVVGDEQFF

CDR3 length: 15
V gene: TRBV6-1
D gene: .
clone size: .
J gene: TRBJ2-5
CDR3 DNA: TGTGCCAGCAGTGAAGATTTGGGCCCCCAAGAGACCCAGTACTTC
CDR3 protein: CASSEDLGPQETQYF

CDR3 length: 17
V gene: TRBV5-5
D gene: TRBD1
clone size: .
J gene: TRBJ1-3
CDR3 DNA: TGTGCCAGCAGCTTGAGGGCAGGGGGCGTATCCGGAAACACCATATATTTT
CDR3 protein: CASSLRAGGVSGNTIYF

CDR3 length: 14
V gene: TRBV29-1
D gene: TRBD2
clone size: .
J gene: TRBJ2-1
CDR3 DNA: TGCAGCGTTTACCCTAGCGGGAGGGGTAATGAGCAGTTCTTC
CDR3 protein: CSVYPSGRGNEQFF

CDR3 length: 16
V gene: TRBV19
D gene: TRBD2
clone size: .
J gene: TRBJ2-3
CDR3 DNA: TGTGCCAGTAGTATCCTAGCGGGATCGGGCACAGATACGCAGTATTTT
CDR3 protein: CASSILAGSGTDTQYF